This entry describes one TCR beta chain. The antigen is unknown. Just one base apart from a much larger clone, this may be a read error. The data are from a study of breast tumors, draining lymph nodes, adjacent tissues. The germline CDR1 and CDR2 sequences are GTSNPN and SVGIG (reference sequence). Trimming shortened V by 0 bases and J by 9 bases, and 18 bases separated the two germline ends. CDR3 size: 14 residues. TCRdb re-called the multiplex PCR reads with MiXCR, one entry per CDR3 protein. Of around 150,000 distinct CDR3 sequences detected, about 22% appear once; the ten largest clones hold just over 2.5%. Study results and limitations: Luminal-like breast cancer showed significantly greater tumor-nontumor repertoire similarity than basal-like breast cancer did. Tumor TCR diversity was below lymph nodes but above nontumor tissue. The lymph node origin of tumor T cells was framed as consistent with a hypothesis, not demonstrated. Data fit most tumor T cells coming from lymph node, expanding in tumor.

The lymph nodes were axillary draining lymph nodes from breast cancer patients. The source is a female donor with breast cancer. Some clones in this sample may be carry-over from other donors' samples. Sequencing was performed on axillary lymph node tissue. The chain is built from TRBV30 and TRBJ2-7; a weak D match, TRBD1 (5 bases). The CDR3 region has the DNA TGTGCCTGGAGTGTGGCAAGGGGAAGAGGCGGGCAGTACTTC. This codes for CAWSVARGRGGQYF. Filled out from reference TRBV30 and TRBJ2-7, the complete variable domain reads SQTIHQWPATLVQPVGSPLSLECTVEGTSNPNLYWYRQAAGRGLQLLFYSVGIGQISSEVPQNLSASRPQDRQFILSSKKLLLSDSGFYLCAWSVARGRGGQYFGPGTRLTVT.